The 28 T cell receptor beta chains below were found in one sample sequenced in a study of regulatory T cells in long-lasting Graves disease. Documented time point: newly diagnosed GD, antithyroid drugs for less than 3 months. The TCR library was prepared using RNA isolated from PBMCs. The authors built TCR beta libraries using iRepertoire HTBI primers and Arm-PCR of CDR3 regions. TCRdb recomputed calls from the multiplex PCR reads with MiXCR, one row per CDR3 protein. The sample has a few hundred thousand distinct CDR3 sequences, 15% to 20% seen once. This sample was also put to use in a study of T cells in Graves' hyperthyroidism and ophthalmopathy.

The sequencing used peripheral blood mononuclear cells (PBMCs), collected at new diagnosis, from a patient treated with antithyroid drugs. These TCRs come from a woman aged 25 to 45 with Graves disease.

This clonotype was observed many times. The genes are TRBV27 and TRBJ1-1, with D perhaps matching TRBD1 (6 bases). CDR3 length: 16 amino acids. Germline lookup yields CDR1 MNHEY and CDR2 SMNVEV (reference sequence). V lost 6 bases to trimming and J lost 1 base, with 18 bases between them. CDR3 amino acids: CASRTITGLPNTEAFF. The CDR3 DNA reads TGTGCCAGCAGAACGATTACAGGGCTACCGAACACTGAAGCTTTCTTT.

This clonotype was counted at least ten times. This sequence joins TRBV27 and TRBJ1-2; 10 bases map to TRBD1. V lost 5 bases, J lost 5 bases, and 11 bases stayed unmatched. CDR1 and CDR2 (germline): MNHEY, SMNVEV (reference sequence). The CDR3 covers 16 residues. DNA of the CDR3: TGTGCCAGCAGTAGTATTTCGGGACAGGGGATATATGGCTACACCTTC. Amino acid sequence: CASSSISGQGIYGYTF.

Ten or more counts support this clonotype. V gene TRBV6-2 or TRBV6-3 combines with J gene TRBJ2-3; D might be TRBD2 (5 bases). Trimming left V 5 bases short and J 4 bases short, with 10 bases between. Germline lookup yields CDR1 MNHEY and CDR2 SVGEGT. CDR3 size: 13 residues. The CDR3 DNA reads as TGTGCCAGCAGTGAGGGCACCCCAGATACGCAGTATTTT. Its translation: CASSEGTPDTQYF.

This clonotype was counted only a few times. J is TRBJ2-3 and V is TRBV4-1; no clear D gene. The CDR3 runs to 18 residues. Germline-derived CDR1 and CDR2 are MGHRA and YSYEKL. Trimming shortened V by 1 base and J by 4 bases, and 21 bases separated the two germline ends. The chain's CDR3 is CASSQVTSGGSGPDTQYF. CDR3 bases: TGCGCCAGCAGCCAAGTAACCTCGGGCGGTTCTGGGCCAGATACGCAGTATTTT.

The sample holds one count of this clonotype. The CDR3 loop reads CASSLETSGGQETQYF. As DNA, the CDR3 is TGTGCCAGCAGTTTAGAAACTAGCGGGGGCCAAGAGACCCAGTACTTC. This chain uses TRBV12-3 or TRBV12-4 with TRBJ2-5, with TRBD2 identical over 11 bases. The V gene end was trimmed by 1 base and the J gene end by 1 base; junction bases not matched to a gene: 2. The CDR3 loop spans 16 amino acids.

This clonotype was seen at least ten times. This chain connects TRBV28 to TRBJ1-1; 8 nucleotides match TRBD1. This CDR3 is built from 15 residues. CDR1 is MDHEN, CDR2 SYDVKM, per germline. After removal of 6 bases from V and 12 bases from J, the junction contained 18 bases not matched to a gene. As DNA, the CDR3 is TGTGCCAGCAGCCAGACCGGGACAGGAACCTTGCTAACTTTCTTT. Amino acids: CASSQTGTGTLLTFF.

In its sample, this clonotype was seen many times. The chain is built from TRBV11-2 and TRBJ2-3; 10 nucleotides match TRBD1. V was clipped by 5 bases and J by 1 base; unmatched bases: 6. The CDR3 runs 16 residues. CDR1 and CDR2 from the germline V gene are SGHAT and FQNNGV. CDR3 bases: TGTGCCAGCAGCCTACACGGGACAGGGGGCACAGATACGCAGTATTTT. This codes for CASSLHGTGGTDTQYF.

This clonotype was observed at least ten times. The chain combines TRBV19 with TRBJ1-1; 9 nucleotides align to TRBD1. Trimming removed 8 bases from V and 4 bases from J; junction bases left unmatched: 14. The CDR3 is made up of 16 amino acids. Germline loops: CDR1 LNHDA, CDR2 SQIVND (reference sequence). The CDR3 loop is CASSKSGTGWLTEAFF. DNA of the CDR3: TGTGCCAGTTCTAAATCCGGGACAGGGTGGCTCACTGAAGCTTTCTTT.

This clonotype turned up a few times. The chain joins TRBV5-1 to TRBJ1-2, with D hard to call. The CDR3 contains 13 residues. Between the trimmed V and J ends, which lost 4 bases and 2 bases, there was a span of 9 bases. Looked up from germline, CDR1 is SGHRS and CDR2 is YFSETQ. CDR3 region: CASSKQLNYGYTF. CDR3 nucleotide sequence: TGCGCCAGCAGCAAACAGCTGAACTATGGCTACACCTTC. Complete variable domain (other parts from reference TRBV5-1 and TRBJ1-2): KAGVTQTPRYLIKTRGQQVTLSCSPISGHRSVSWYQQTPGQGLQFLFEYFSETQRNKGNFPGRFSGRQFSNSRSEMNVSTLELGDSALYLCASSKQLNYGYTFGSGTRLTVV.

This clonotype came up many times. The CDR3 protein is CASIRIRTSGSEGETQYF. CDR3 sequence (DNA): TGTGCCAGCATCCGGATCCGGACTAGCGGGAGCGAGGGAGAGACCCAGTACTTC. The chain joins TRBV2 to TRBJ2-5; 13 bases match TRBD2. Germline V gives CDR1 SNHLY, CDR2 FYNNEI. Unmatched junction bases numbered 15, after V lost 7 bases and J lost 4 bases. The CDR3 spans 18 residues.

This clonotype was counted at least ten times. This chain links TRBV5-1 with TRBJ2-2; tentative D call: TRBD1 (5 bases). This CDR3 is 15 amino acids long. With 4 bases removed from V and 2 bases from J, the gap between germline ends came to 12 bases. CDR1 and CDR2 from the germline V gene are SGHRS and YFSETQ. For the CDR3, the DNA is TGCGCCAGCAGCCCCCCAGGGCCTAACACCGGGGAGCTGTTTTTT. Translating gives CASSPPGPNTGELFF.

This clonotype has ten or more counts. CDR3 in amino acids: CSARAVHSYNEQFF. The CDR3 DNA follows: TGCAGTGCTAGAGCGGTTCACTCCTACAATGAGCAGTTCTTC. The genes are TRBV20-1 and TRBJ2-1; no clear D. V shed 1 base and J shed 0 bases, with 7 bases lying between them. Germline loops: CDR1 DFQATT, CDR2 SNEGSKA (reference sequence). The CDR3 totals 14 residues.

This chain connects TRBV7-9 to TRBJ1-2, with D perhaps matching TRBD1 (5 bases). The V gene's germline CDR1 is SEHNR and CDR2 FQNEAQ (reference sequence). The CDR3 sequence is 15 residues long. Trimming left V 6 bases short and J 3 bases short, with 17 bases between. CDR3 bases: TGTGCCAGCAGAACTGAGGGGCCCGACGACTATGGCTACACCTTC. The encoded protein is CASRTEGPDDYGYTF.

This clonotype was picked up many times. The chain recombines TRBV10-3 with TRBJ2-7; 10 bases line up with TRBD1. This CDR3 is built from 15 residues. Looked up from germline, CDR1 is ENHRY and CDR2 is SYGVKD. V lost 4 bases to trimming and J lost 3 bases; unmatched junction nucleotides: 6. For the CDR3, the DNA is TGTGCCATCAGTGTAGGGACAGGGGAGGGCTACGAGCAGTACTTC. Encoded protein: CAISVGTGEGYEQYF.

The sample holds many counts of this clonotype. This rearrangement joins TRBV7-9 to TRBJ2-5; perhaps D is TRBD1 or TRBD2 (5 bases each). The CDR3 is 14 residues long. V was pared by 5 bases and J by 5 bases, with 15 bases between. Looked up from germline, CDR1 is SEHNR and CDR2 is FQNEAQ (reference sequence). The chain's CDR3 is CASSANRGRETQYF. CDR3 DNA: TGTGCCAGCAGCGCCAACCGGGGCCGGGAGACCCAGTACTTC.

At least ten counts were recorded for this clonotype. The chain carries TRBV13 and TRBJ1-2; D is unclear. Germline CDR1 and CDR2: PRHDT and FYEKMQ (reference sequence). The CDR3 contains 13 residues. V was cut by 2 bases and J by 4 bases, with 8 bases left in between. CDR3 DNA: TGTGCCAGCAGCTTAAGCGGCACCTATGGCTACACCTTC. Translation gives CASSLSGTYGYTF. Combining the CDR3 with reference TRBV13 and TRBJ1-2 gives the whole variable domain AAGVIQSPRHLIKEKRETATLKCYPIPRHDTVYWYQQGPGQDPQFLISFYEKMQSDKGSIPDRFSAQQFSDYHSELNMSSLELGDSALYFCASSLSGTYGYTFGSGTRLTVV.

This clonotype was seen many times. The chain links TRBV12-3 or TRBV12-4 to TRBJ2-1, with D tentatively TRBD1 (6 bases). The V end lost 3 bases, the J end lost 5 bases, and 8 bases lay between the germline ends. The CDR3 consists of 13 residues. CDR3 bases: TGTGCCAGCAGTTTGGGGGCCCACAATGAGCAGTTCTTC. Its protein is CASSLGAHNEQFF.

This clonotype was counted many times. The junction and the germline gene differ at one end; a read error may be behind it. The rearrangement uses TRBV2 and TRBJ1-2; D is uncertain. The CDR3 runs to 13 residues. Germline V gene data show CDR1 as SNHLY and CDR2 as FYNNEI. The CDR3 coding sequence is TGTGCCGGCAGTGACAATAACGGCTATGGCTACACCTTC. Translating it yields CAGSDNNGYGYTF.

This clonotype was detected many times. The V gene is TRBV29-1, the J gene TRBJ2-1, with unresolved D. Trimming pared 4 bases from V and 0 bases from J, leaving 16 bases between. CDR3 length: 16 amino acids. Germline values: CDR1 SQVTM, CDR2 ANQGSEA. The CDR3 DNA is TGCAGCGTTGGTGGGTTTACAACTAACTCCTACAATGAGCAGTTCTTC. Translation: CSVGGFTTNSYNEQFF.

This clonotype was seen many times. The rearrangement joins TRBV25-1 to TRBJ1-1, with no clear D. CDR3 size: 15 residues. Germline V gene sequence: CDR1 MGHDK, CDR2 SYGVNS. Between the trimmed V and J ends, which lost 2 bases and 2 bases, there was a span of 12 bases. CDR3 nucleotides: TGTGCCAGCAGTGAACGGGGTTGGGGAAACACTGAAGCTTTCTTT. Amino acid sequence: CASSERGWGNTEAFF.

This clonotype was seen ten or more times. The genes are TRBV29-1 and TRBJ1-2, with D possibly being TRBD1 (5 bases). The germline V gene encodes CDR1 SQVTM and CDR2 ANQGSEA. The CDR3 spans 14 residues. Trimming cost V 5 bases and J 7 bases, with 20 bases left between them. The CDR3 reads CSVSRDSGLGGYTF. In DNA form, the CDR3 reads TGCAGCGTTTCAAGGGACTCAGGCTTGGGTGGCTACACCTTC.

This clonotype was seen only a few times. V is TRBV30 and J is TRBJ2-5; 10 nucleotides match TRBD2. Losses at the gene ends were 0 bases for V and 2 bases for J; bases not matched to a gene: 12. Germline-derived CDR1 and CDR2 are GTSNPN and SVGIG (reference sequence). This CDR3 contains 18 residues. The CDR3 bases are TGTGCCTGGAGTGTACGGGTAGCGGGGGGCCGCACTCAAGAGACCCAGTACTTC. It codes for CAWSVRVAGGRTQETQYF.

Many counts were recorded for this clonotype. The gene calls are TRBV20-1 and TRBJ2-2, with TRBD1 matching 11 bases. CDR3 length: 15 amino acids. The V segment lost 0 bases and the J segment 5 bases; nucleotides outside the gene matches: 2. The germline gives CDR1 DFQATT, CDR2 SNEGSKA (reference sequence). The DNA of the CDR3 is TGCAGTGCTAGAGAAGGGACAGGGGGGACCGGGGAGCTGTTTTTT. It translates to CSAREGTGGTGELFF.

This clonotype was recorded many times. The chain employs TRBV18 and TRBJ1-5; 7 nucleotides match TRBD1. CDR3 length: 13 residues. Unmatched junction bases numbered 2, after V lost 6 bases and J lost 3 bases. Per germline, CDR1 KGHSH and CDR2 LQKENI. The CDR3 spells CASSDRANQPQHF. CDR3 in DNA: TGTGCCAGCTCCGACAGGGCCAATCAGCCCCAGCATTTT.

This clonotype occurred many times. V usage is TRBV11-3 and J usage is TRBJ2-3; D ambiguous. The CDR3 sequence is 12 residues long. With 1 base removed from V and 7 bases from J, the gap between germline ends came to 6 bases. Per the germline V gene, CDR1 is SGHNT and CDR2 is YENEEA. The CDR3, as DNA: TGTGCCAGCAGCTTAGCGGAATATACGCAGTATTTT. Its translation: CASSLAEYTQYF.

A word on this clonotype: Given a much more abundant clone one base away, this may be a read error. The gene calls are TRBV4-1 and TRBJ2-2; TRBD1 agrees at 10 bases. The CDR3 spans 16 residues. Looked up from germline, CDR1 is MGHRA and CDR2 is YSYEKL. The CDR3 protein is CASSLRGTGDTGELLF. DNA for the CDR3: TGCGCCAGCAGCCTCAGGGGGACAGGGGACACCGGGGAGCTGCTTTTT.

The chain carries TRBV2 and TRBJ2-3; the D call may be TRBD1 or TRBD2 (5 bases each). Trimming cost V 7 bases and J 4 bases, with 12 bases left between them. Germline CDR1 reads SNHLY; CDR2 reads FYNNEI. This CDR3 is 13 amino acids long. CDR3 DNA: TGTGCCAGCAAACGGGACCCCCCAGATACGCAGTATTTT. Protein sequence: CASKRDPPDTQYF. Variable domain in full (rest from reference TRBV2 and TRBJ2-3): EPEVTQTPSHQVTQMGQEVILRCVPISNHLYFYWYRQILGQKVEFLVSFYNNEISEKSEIFDDQFSVERPDGSNFTLKIRSTKLEDSAMYFCASKRDPPDTQYFGPGTRLTVL.

This clonotype was observed many times. This sequence joins TRBV2 and TRBJ2-3; 7 bases align to TRBD2. Germline-derived CDR1 and CDR2 are SNHLY and FYNNEI. J lost 7 bases, V lost 4 bases, and 5 bases had no gene match. CDR3 length: 13 residues. The CDR3 loop reads CASSAGTTYTQYF. CDR3 DNA: TGTGCCAGCAGTGCCGGGACTACCTATACGCAGTATTTT.